This T cell receptor beta chain was observed in a study of shared clonotypes between healthy human individuals. Clones were read by immunoSEQ multiplex PCR, and TCRdb kept only the in-frame ones, dropping some. The top ten clones hold 0.1% to 0.15% of a sample with under 2,500,000 clones, under 97% of them seen once. This sequence originates from a man aged 18 to 30 in good health. Sequencing was carried out using naive CD4+ T cells sorted from blood. Subset defined: CD45RA+ positively selected.

CDR3 protein: CASSKGLAGDSYEQYF. The CDR3 coding sequence is TGTGCCAGCTCAAAGGGGCTAGCGGGAGACTCCTACGAGCAGTACTTC. This rearrangement joins TRBV18 to TRBJ2-7; TRBD2 agrees at 10 bases. This CDR3 has 16 residues. The V and J ends lost 5 bases and 0 bases, in that order; junction bases with no gene match: 7. Germline-derived CDR1 and CDR2 are KGHSH and LQKENI.